This T cell receptor beta chain was retrieved from a study of response to subunit inactivated influenza vaccine. This CDR3 has 16 residues. V dropped 7 bases and J dropped 2 bases, with 18 bases sitting between them. Germline assignment: CDR1 LNHNV and CDR2 YYDKDF (reference sequence). A single record per CDR3 protein comes from TCRdb applying MiXCR to the RT-PCR reads. The data show 600,000 to 850,000 distinct CDR3 sequences, around 15% seen once. This clonotype was seen ten or more times. The sample here was PBMCs from blood, taken about 14 days before vaccination. The sequence derives from a man in his forties or fifties who received an inactivated influenza vaccine. V usage is TRBV15 and J usage is TRBJ1-3, with D possibly being TRBD1 (5 bases). The CDR3: CATKEGTLKAGNTIYF. As DNA, the CDR3 is TGTGCCACCAAAGAGGGGACTTTGAAGGCTGGAAACACCATATATTTT.